This TCR beta chain derives from a study of T cells after yellow fever vaccination. The study, taken as a whole, reports: From the bulk population, abundant clonotypes could contaminate and appear within FACS-sorted repertoires.

Via MiXCR, TCRdb re-called the 5' RACE reads, giving one row per CDR3 protein. The data contain under 700,000 distinct CDR3 sequences, around 17% of them seen just once; the ten biggest clones take up 17%. The table lists this clonotype with a few counts. Antigen: not known. The material sequenced was PBMCs, taken less than 6 days after the first yellow fever vaccination. This TCR was recovered from a man aged 18-30 years who received the YFV17D yellow fever vaccine.

The CDR3: CASSDFRDTQYF. CDR3 bases: TGTGCCAGCAGCGACTTTCGGGATACGCAGTATTTT. The rearrangement links TRBV5-4 to TRBJ2-3; no clear D gene. In germline, CDR1 is SGHNT, CDR2 YYREEE (reference sequence). This CDR3 has 12 residues. The V end was cut by 4 bases, the J end by 6 bases, with 9 bases between.